This entry is about one T cell receptor (beta chain). What it recognizes is unknown. Profiled with immunoSEQ multiplex PCR; TCRdb holds only in-frame clones, not every one. In the table there are 50,000 or so clones, about four fifths of which are singletons. This sample stems from a study of vaccination effects on CD4 cells after COVID-19. Ahead of sequencing, the ViraFEST assay grew antigen-specific CD4+ T cells using viral peptide pools. Following culture for approximately 11 days, CD4+ T cells were isolated. Nucleocapsid antibodies were negative in the vaccine recipients, who had never had SARS-CoV-2 infection. The sequence was collected from a human donor who received a COVID-19 vaccine. The specimen comprised CD4+ T cells from PBMCs cultured with HCoV-OC43 spike peptides, sampled before COVID-19 vaccination. The subset here: HCoV-OC43 spike overlapping peptide pool stimulation.

This CDR3 reads CASSYREGGFTEAFF. As DNA, the CDR3 is TGTGCCAGCAGTTACCGCGAGGGGGGGTTCACTGAAGCTTTCTTT. The genes are TRBV6-5 and TRBJ1-1; possibly TRBD1 for D (6 bases). V was pared by 2 bases and J by 4 bases, with 14 bases between. The CDR3 extends over 15 amino acids. CDR1 MNHEY and CDR2 SVGAGI come from the germline V gene.